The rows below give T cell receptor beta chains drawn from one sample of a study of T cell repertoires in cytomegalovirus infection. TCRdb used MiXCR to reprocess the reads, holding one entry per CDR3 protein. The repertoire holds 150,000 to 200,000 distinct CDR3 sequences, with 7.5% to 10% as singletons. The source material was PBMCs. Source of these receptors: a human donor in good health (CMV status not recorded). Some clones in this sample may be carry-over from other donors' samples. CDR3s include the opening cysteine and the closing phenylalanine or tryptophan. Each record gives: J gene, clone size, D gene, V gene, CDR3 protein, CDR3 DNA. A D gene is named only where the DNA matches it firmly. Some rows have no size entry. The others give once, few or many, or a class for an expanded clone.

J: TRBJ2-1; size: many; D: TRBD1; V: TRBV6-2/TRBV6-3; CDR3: CASSYVSVWDRGYNEQFF; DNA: TGTGCCAGCAGTTACGTTTCCGTATGGGACAGGGGGTACAATGAGCAGTTCTTC
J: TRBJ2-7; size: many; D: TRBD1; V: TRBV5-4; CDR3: CASSPGQGATYEQYF; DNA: TGTGCCAGCAGCCCAGGACAGGGGGCCACCTACGAGCAGTACTTC
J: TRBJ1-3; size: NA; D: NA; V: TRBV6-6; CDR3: CASSYSLNPSGNTIYF; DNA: TGTGCCAGCAGTTACTCTCTTAATCCCTCTGGAAACACCATATATTTT
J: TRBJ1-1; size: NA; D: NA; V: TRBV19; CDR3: CASSMSGNTEAFF; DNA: TGTGCCAGTAGTATGTCGGGGAACACTGAAGCTTTCTTT
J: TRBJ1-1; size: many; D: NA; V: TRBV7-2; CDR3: CASSLASPGAGGAFF; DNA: TGTGCCAGCAGCTTAGCCTCCCCCGGGGCAGGTGGGGCTTTCTTT
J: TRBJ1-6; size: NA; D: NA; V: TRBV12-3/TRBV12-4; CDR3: CASSFRDPNSPLHF; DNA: TGTGCCAGCAGTTTTCGGGATCCCAATTCACCCCTCCACTTT
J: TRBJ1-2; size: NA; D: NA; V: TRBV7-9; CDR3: CASSLPAGARNGYTF; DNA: TGTGCCAGCAGCTTGCCCGCCGGGGCCCGAAATGGCTACACCTTC
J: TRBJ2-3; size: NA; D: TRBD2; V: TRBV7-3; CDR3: CASSLNQRGDTQYF; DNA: TGTGCCAGCAGCTTAAACCAGCGGGGAGATACGCAGTATTTT
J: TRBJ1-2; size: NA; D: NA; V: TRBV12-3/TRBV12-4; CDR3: CASSSNTGHYGYTF; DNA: TGTGCCAGCAGTTCTAACACAGGGCACTATGGCTACACCTTC
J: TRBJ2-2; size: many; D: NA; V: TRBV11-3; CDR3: CASSLGPGELFF; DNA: TGTGCCAGCAGCTTAGGTCCCGGGGAGCTGTTTTTT
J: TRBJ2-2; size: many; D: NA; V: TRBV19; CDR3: CATRGTLGGELFF; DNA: TGTGCCACCCGAGGGACCCTCGGCGGGGAGCTGTTTTTT
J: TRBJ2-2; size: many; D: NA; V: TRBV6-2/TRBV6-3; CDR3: CASRTGTGELFF; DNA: TGTGCCAGCAGAACCGGGACCGGGGAGCTGTTTTTT
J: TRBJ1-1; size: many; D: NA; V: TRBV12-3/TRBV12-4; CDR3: CASSFLNEAFF; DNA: TGTGCCAGCAGTTTTTTGAACGAAGCTTTCTTT
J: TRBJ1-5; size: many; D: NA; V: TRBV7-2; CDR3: CASSLVPTTRGYSNQPQHF; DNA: TGTGCCAGCAGCTTAGTCCCCACTACCAGGGGCTATAGCAATCAGCCCCAGCATTTT
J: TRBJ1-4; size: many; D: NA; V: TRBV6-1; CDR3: CASSEGGTTNEKLFF; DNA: TGTGCCAGCAGTGAAGGGGGGACGACTAATGAAAAACTGTTTTTT
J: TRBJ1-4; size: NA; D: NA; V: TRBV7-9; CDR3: CASSSGVGNEKLFF; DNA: TGTGCCAGCAGCTCAGGGGTCGGTAATGAAAAACTGTTTTTT
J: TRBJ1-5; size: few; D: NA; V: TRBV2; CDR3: CASSEAVWARGHF; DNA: TGTGCCAGCAGTGAAGCCGTTTGGGCCAGGGGGCATTTT
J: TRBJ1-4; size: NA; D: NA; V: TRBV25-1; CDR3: CASSEYSAGGAREKLFF; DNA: TGTGCCAGCAGTGAATATTCAGCGGGGGGCGCACGGGAAAAACTGTTTTTT
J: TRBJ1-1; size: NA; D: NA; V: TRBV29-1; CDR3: CSVGYSYDTEAFF; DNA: TGCAGCGTTGGGTACAGCTATGACACTGAAGCTTTCTTT
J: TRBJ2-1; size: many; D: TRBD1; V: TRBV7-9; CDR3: CASRGPTGTGVGGTPGYNEQFF; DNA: TGTGCCAGCAGGGGCCCTACCGGGACAGGGGTTGGCGGGACCCCCGGGTACAATGAGCAGTTCTTC
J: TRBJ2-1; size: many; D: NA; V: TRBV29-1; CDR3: CSVEVSSASSYNEQFF; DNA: TGCAGCGTTGAAGTTAGCAGCGCCAGCTCCTACAATGAGCAGTTCTTC
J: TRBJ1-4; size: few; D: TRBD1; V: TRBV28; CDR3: CASSFLDRAGEKLFF; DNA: TGTGCCAGCAGTTTCCTGGACAGGGCGGGTGAAAAACTGTTTTTT
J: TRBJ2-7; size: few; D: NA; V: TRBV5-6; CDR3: CASSTRTGLYEQYF; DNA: TGTGCCAGCAGCACTCGGACTGGTCTCTACGAGCAGTACTTC
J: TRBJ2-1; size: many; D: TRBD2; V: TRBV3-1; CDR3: CASSQDPAGGLNEQFF; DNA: TGTGCCAGCAGCCAAGACCCAGCGGGGGGTTTAAATGAGCAGTTCTTC
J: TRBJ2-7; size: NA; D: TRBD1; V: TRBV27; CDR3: CASSLIQGVYEQYF; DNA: TGTGCCAGCAGTTTAATCCAGGGGGTGTACGAGCAGTACTTC
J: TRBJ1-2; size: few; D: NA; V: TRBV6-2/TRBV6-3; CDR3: CASSYTTGSNYGYTF; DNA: TGTGCCAGCAGTTACACGACAGGATCCAACTATGGCTACACCTTC
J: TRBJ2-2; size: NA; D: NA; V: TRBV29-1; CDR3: CSVGTVTGELFF; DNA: TGCAGCGTCGGGACGGTCACCGGGGAGCTGTTTTTT
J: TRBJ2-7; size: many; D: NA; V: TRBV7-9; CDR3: CASSGGTYYEQYF; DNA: TGTGCCAGCAGTGGGGGGACCTACTACGAGCAGTACTTC
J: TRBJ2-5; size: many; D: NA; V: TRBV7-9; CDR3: CASSSLRGLETQYF; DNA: TGTGCCAGCAGCTCACTGCGGGGTCTGGAGACCCAGTACTTC
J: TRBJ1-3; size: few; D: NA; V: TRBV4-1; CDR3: CASSQDPALSGNTIYF; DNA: TGCGCCAGCAGCCAAGATCCCGCGCTCTCTGGAAACACCATATATTTT
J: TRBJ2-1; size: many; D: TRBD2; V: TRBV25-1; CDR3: CASSEYSWRVGTSNEQFF; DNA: TGTGCCAGCAGTGAATATTCGTGGAGGGTGGGGACTAGCAATGAGCAGTTCTTC
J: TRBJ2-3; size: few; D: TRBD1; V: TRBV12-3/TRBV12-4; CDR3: CASSSGQGRDTQYF; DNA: TGTGCCAGCAGCTCGGGACAGGGTCGGGATACGCAGTATTTT
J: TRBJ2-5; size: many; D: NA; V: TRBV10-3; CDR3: CAISVFWRREETQYF; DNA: TGTGCCATCAGTGTGTTCTGGAGAAGGGAAGAGACCCAGTACTTC
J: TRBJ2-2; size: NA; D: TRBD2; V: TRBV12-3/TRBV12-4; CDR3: CASSNGLAGSLELFF; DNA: TGTGCCAGCAGTAACGGACTAGCGGGAAGTTTGGAGCTGTTTTTT
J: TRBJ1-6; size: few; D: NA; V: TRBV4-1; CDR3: CASSQERTWRPLHF; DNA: TGCGCCAGCAGCCAAGAGCGGACCTGGCGGCCCCTCCACTTT
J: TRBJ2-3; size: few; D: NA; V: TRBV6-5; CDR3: CASRPRNTDTQYF; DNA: TGTGCCAGCAGACCGAGAAACACAGATACGCAGTATTTT
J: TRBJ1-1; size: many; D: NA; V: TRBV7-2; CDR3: CASRVLTGSNTEAFF; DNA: TGTGCCAGCAGGGTCCTTACAGGGTCAAACACTGAAGCTTTCTTT
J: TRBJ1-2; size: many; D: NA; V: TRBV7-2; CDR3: CASSRDVANYGYTF; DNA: TGTGCCAGCAGCCGGGACGTTGCTAACTATGGCTACACCTTC
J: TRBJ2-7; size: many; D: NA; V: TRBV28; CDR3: CASRPPGRTHYEQYF; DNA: TGTGCCAGCAGACCCCCGGGACGGACACACTACGAGCAGTACTTC
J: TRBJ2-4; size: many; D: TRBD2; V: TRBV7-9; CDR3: CASSSASGRDIQYF; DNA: TGTGCCAGCAGCTCGGCTAGCGGGAGAGACATTCAGTACTTC
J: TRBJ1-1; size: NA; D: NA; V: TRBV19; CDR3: CASSVRAYTEAFF; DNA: TGTGCCAGTAGTGTCAGGGCGTACACTGAAGCTTTCTTT
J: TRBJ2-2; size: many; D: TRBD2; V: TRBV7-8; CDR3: CASSARTSLTGELFF; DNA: TGTGCCAGCAGCGCCCGGACTAGTTTAACCGGGGAGCTGTTTTTT
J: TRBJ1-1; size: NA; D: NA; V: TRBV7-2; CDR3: CASSEPGRRNFGAFF; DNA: TGTGCCAGCAGCGAACCGGGACGTAGGAACTTTGGGGCTTTCTTT
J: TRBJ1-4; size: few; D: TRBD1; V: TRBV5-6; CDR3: CASSRTGNNEKLFF; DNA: TGTGCCAGCAGCCGGACAGGGAATAATGAAAAACTGTTTTTT
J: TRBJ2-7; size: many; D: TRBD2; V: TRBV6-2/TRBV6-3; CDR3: CASSLGLGLSYEQYF; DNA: TGTGCCAGCAGTCTCGGACTAGGCCTCTCCTACGAGCAGTACTTC
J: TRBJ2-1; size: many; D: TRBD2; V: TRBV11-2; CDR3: CASSLDRAGGGARNEQFF; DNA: TGTGCCAGCAGCTTAGATCGAGCCGGCGGGGGGGCGCGAAATGAGCAGTTCTTC
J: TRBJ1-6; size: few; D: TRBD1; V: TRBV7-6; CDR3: CASSRTGANSPLHF; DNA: TGTGCCAGCAGCCGAACAGGGGCAAATTCACCCCTCCACTTT
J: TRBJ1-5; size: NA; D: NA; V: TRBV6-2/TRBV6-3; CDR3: CASTLNSGGNQPQHF; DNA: TGTGCCAGCACTCTCAACAGTGGGGGCAATCAGCCCCAGCATTTT
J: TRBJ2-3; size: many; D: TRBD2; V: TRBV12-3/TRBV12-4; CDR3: CASSLTSGSVTDTQYF; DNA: TGTGCCAGCAGTTTGACTAGCGGGAGTGTCACAGATACGCAGTATTTT
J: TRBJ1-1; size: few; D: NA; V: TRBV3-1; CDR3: CASSLTGSLSEAFF; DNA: TGTGCCAGCAGCCTAACAGGGTCTTTATCTGAAGCTTTCTTT
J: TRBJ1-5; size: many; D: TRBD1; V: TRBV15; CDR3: CATRGRGQGNQPQHF; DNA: TGTGCCACCAGGGGACGAGGACAGGGTAATCAGCCCCAGCATTTT
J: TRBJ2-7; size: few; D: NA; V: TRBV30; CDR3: CAWSLRGVTYEQYF; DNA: TGTGCCTGGAGTTTACGTGGGGTAACCTACGAGCAGTACTTC
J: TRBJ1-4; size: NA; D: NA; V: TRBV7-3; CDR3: CASSLAGWGGLNEKLFF; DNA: TGTGCCAGCAGCTTAGCCGGCTGGGGGGGGCTTAATGAAAAACTGTTTTTT
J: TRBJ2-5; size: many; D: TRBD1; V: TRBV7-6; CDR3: CASSTGTAKETQYF; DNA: TGTGCCAGCAGCACAGGGACAGCTAAAGAGACCCAGTACTTC
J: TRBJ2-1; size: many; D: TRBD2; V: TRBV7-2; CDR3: CASSLTTAGGGNEQFF; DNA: TGTGCCAGCAGCCTCACGACAGCGGGAGGGGGCAATGAGCAGTTCTTC
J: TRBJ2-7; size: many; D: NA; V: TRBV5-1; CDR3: CASSLLPQPSYEQYF; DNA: TGCGCCAGCAGCTTACTACCCCAACCCTCCTACGAGCAGTACTTC
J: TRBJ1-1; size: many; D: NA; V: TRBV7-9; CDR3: CASSERSPRGTEAFF; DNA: TGTGCCAGCAGCGAAAGAAGTCCCCGCGGGACTGAAGCTTTCTTT